This paragraph reports one T cell receptor (beta chain). Assay: immunoSEQ multiplex PCR; the TCRdb copy retains only in-frame clones and omits some. The table includes roughly 400,000 clones, approximately 90% detected once. The sample is drawn from a study of blood T cell repertoires in COVID-19. In germline, CDR1 is SQVTM, CDR2 ANQGSEA. This CDR3 has 12 residues. V lost 4 bases to trimming and J lost 8 bases; unmatched junction nucleotides: 6. The sequenced sample was PBMCs or T cells enriched from blood (not recorded which). The receptor was derived from a middle-aged woman who had been exposed to COVID-19. The J gene is TRBJ1-2, the V gene TRBV29-1, with 8 bases identical to TRBD1. This chain's CDR3 is CSVGRTGGGYTF. In DNA form, the CDR3 reads TGCAGCGTTGGAAGAACAGGGGGAGGCTACACCTTC. Combining the CDR3 with reference TRBV29-1 and TRBJ1-2 gives the whole variable domain SAVISQKPSRDICQRGTSLTIQCQVDSQVTMMFWYRQQPGQSLTLIATANQGSEATYESGFVIDKFPISRPNLTFSTLTVSNMSPEDSSIYLCSVGRTGGGYTFGSGTRLTVV.